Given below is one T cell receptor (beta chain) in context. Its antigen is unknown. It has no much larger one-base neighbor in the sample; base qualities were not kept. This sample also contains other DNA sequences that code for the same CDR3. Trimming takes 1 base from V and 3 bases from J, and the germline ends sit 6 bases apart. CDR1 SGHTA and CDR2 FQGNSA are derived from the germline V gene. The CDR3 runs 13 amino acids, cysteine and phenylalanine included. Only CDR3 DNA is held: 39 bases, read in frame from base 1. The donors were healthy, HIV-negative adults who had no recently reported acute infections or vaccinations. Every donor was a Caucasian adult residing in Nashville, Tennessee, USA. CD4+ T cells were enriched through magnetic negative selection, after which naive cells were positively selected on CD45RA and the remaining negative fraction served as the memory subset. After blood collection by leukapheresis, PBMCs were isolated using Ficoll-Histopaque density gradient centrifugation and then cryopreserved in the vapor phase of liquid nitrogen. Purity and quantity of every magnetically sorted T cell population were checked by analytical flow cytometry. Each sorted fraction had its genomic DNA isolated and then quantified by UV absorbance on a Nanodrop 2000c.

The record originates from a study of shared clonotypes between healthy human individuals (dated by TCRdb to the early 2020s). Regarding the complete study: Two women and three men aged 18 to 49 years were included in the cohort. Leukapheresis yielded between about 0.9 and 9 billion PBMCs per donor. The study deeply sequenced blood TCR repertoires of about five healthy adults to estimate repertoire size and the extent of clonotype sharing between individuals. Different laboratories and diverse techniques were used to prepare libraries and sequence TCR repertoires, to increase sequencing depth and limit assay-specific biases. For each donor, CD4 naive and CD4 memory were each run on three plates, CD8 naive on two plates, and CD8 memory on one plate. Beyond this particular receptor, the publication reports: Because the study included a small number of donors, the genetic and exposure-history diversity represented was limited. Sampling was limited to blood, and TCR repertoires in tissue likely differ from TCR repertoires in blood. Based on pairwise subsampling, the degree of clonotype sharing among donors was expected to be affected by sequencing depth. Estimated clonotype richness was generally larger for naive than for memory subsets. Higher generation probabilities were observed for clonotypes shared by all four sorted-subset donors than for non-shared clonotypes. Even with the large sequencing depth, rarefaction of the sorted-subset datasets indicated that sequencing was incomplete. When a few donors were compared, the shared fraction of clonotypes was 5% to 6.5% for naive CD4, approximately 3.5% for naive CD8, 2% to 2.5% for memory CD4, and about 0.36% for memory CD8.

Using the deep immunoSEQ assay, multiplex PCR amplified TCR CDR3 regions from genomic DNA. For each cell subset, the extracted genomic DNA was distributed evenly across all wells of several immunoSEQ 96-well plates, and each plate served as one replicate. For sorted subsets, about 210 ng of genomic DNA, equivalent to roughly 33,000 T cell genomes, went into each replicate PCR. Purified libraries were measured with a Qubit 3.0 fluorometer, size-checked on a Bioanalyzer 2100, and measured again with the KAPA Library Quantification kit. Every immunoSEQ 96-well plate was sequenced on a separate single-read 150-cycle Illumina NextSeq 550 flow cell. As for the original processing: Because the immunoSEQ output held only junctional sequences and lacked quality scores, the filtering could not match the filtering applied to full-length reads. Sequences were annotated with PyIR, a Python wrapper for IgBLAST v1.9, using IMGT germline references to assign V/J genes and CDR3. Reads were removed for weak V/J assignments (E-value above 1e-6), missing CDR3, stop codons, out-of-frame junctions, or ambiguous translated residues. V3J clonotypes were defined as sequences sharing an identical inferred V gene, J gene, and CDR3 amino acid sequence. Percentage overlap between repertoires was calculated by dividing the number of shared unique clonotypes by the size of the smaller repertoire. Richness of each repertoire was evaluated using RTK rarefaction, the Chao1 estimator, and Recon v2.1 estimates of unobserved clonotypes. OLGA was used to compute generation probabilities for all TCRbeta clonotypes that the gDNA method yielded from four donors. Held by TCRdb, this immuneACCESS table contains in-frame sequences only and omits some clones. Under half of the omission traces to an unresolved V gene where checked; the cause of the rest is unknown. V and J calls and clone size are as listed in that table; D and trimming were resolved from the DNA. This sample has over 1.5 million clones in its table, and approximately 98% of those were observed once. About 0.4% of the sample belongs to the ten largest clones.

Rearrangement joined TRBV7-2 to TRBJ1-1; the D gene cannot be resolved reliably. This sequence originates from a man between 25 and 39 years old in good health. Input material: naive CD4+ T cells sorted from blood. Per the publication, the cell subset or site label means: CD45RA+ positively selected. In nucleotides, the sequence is TGTGCCAGCAGCTTAGTACGAGACACTGAAGCTTTCTTT. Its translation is CASSLVRDTEAFF.